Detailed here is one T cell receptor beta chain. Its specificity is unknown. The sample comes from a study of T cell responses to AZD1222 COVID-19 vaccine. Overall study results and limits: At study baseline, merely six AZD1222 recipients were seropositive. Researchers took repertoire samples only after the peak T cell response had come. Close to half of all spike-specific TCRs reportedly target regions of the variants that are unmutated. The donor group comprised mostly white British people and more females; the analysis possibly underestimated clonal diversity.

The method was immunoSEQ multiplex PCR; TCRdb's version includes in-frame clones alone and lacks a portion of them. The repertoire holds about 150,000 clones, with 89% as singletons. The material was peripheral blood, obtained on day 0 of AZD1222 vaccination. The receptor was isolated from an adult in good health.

In DNA form, the CDR3 reads TGCAGTGCTAGTATTACTACCGGCGGGGAGACCCAGTACTTC. Translated, it gives CSASITTGGETQYF. The V and J genes are TRBV20-1 and TRBJ2-5; a possible D gene is TRBD2 (5 bases). With 3 bases removed from V and 5 bases from J, the gap between germline ends came to 16 bases. This CDR3 region has 14 residues. Germline CDR1 reads DFQATT; CDR2 reads SNEGSKA (reference sequence).